Each of the 3 T cell receptor beta chains below was sequenced from the same sample in a study of blood T cell repertoires in COVID-19. Some clones are missing from TCRdb's copy, which holds only in-frame ones; the method was immunoSEQ multiplex PCR. There are tens of thousands of clones in the sample; roughly 90% occur only once, and more than 3% lies in the top ten. Source material: peripheral blood. Receptors were obtained from a man aged 55 to 69 with acute or convalescent COVID-19.

V usage is TRBV19 and J usage is TRBJ1-2, with TRBD1 identical over 8 bases. From germline, CDR1 is LNHDA and CDR2 SQIVND (reference sequence). The CDR3 loop spans 12 amino acids. J was trimmed by 8 bases and V by 9 bases; bases with no gene match: 8. DNA for the CDR3: TGTGCCAGGCCCCCCGGACAGGGCGGCTACACCTTC. Translation: CARPPGQGGYTF. Drawing the rest from reference TRBV19 and TRBJ1-2, the complete variable domain is DGGITQSPKYLFRKEGQNVTLSCEQNLNHDAMYWYRQDPGQGLRLIYYSQIVNDFQKGDIAEGYSVSREKKESFPLTVTSAQKNPTAFYLCARPPGQGGYTFGSGTRLTVV.

The rearrangement links TRBV19 to TRBJ2-5, with 13 bases aligning to TRBD2. CDR3 length: 13 residues. V gave up 10 bases and J gave up 4 bases; unmatched junction bases: 3. Germline lookup yields CDR1 LNHDA and CDR2 SQIVND (reference sequence). For the CDR3, the DNA is TGTGCCACTAGGACTAGCGGGAGAGAGACCCAGTACTTC. Encoded protein: CATRTSGRETQYF.

J is TRBJ2-7 and V is TRBV5-6, with 9 nucleotides matching TRBD1. Germline V CDR1 and CDR2: SGHDT, YYEEEE. Unmatched junction bases numbered 2, after V lost 0 bases and J lost 4 bases. The length of the CDR3 is 14 residues. CDR3 DNA sequence: TGTGCCAGCAGCTTGGACAGGGGGCGGTACGAGCAGTACTTC. Protein sequence: CASSLDRGRYEQYF.